The source of this T cell receptor beta chain is a study of OX40 agonist ivuxolimab in advanced cancers. Whole-study context: An agonistic human IgG2 monoclonal antibody against OX40 (CD134) was given.

Notes on the study in general: In the 0.1 to 3.0 mg/kg range, CD4+ and CD8+ blood T cells had expanded clonally by week 6. Low clonal expansion, among the lowest seen, marked partial responders at 0.1-3.0 mg/kg.

Only in-frame clones appear in the TCRdb table, and some are missing; sequencing was by immunoSEQ multiplex PCR. The sample carries tens of thousands of clones, roughly 89% recorded once. The CDR3 contains 16 residues. CDR1 is SGDLS and CDR2 is YYNGEE in the germline V gene. V lost 0 bases to trimming and J lost 4 bases; unmatched junction nucleotides: 6. Concerning this clone itself: The antigen is not known.

The timepoints at which blood was sampled were baseline, cycle 4 day 1, and cycle 7 day 1. The chain uses TRBV9 and TRBJ2-1, with TRBD2 matching over 8 bases. The material sequenced was CD4+ or CD8+ T cells sorted from blood, taken in a trial of the OX40 agonist ivuxolimab. This TCR came from an adult with an advanced solid tumor such as melanoma, head and neck, liver or kidney cancer. CDR3 amino acids: CASSVAPGRGYNEQFF. CDR3 sequence (DNA): TGTGCCAGCAGCGTAGCCCCCGGGAGGGGTTACAATGAGCAGTTCTTC.